The text below deals with one T cell receptor beta chain. The CDR3 is made up of 13 amino acids. V lost 6 bases and J lost 4, with 13 bases in between. The germline V gene encodes CDR1 PRHDT and CDR2 FYEKMQ (reference sequence). The sample originates from a study of blood T cell repertoires in COVID-19. Method: immunoSEQ multiplex PCR; TCRdb's copy keeps in-frame clones and lacks some. In the table there are about 61,000 clones, around 87% of which are singletons. The TCR sequence derives from a human donor in a cohort sampled during active COVID-19. The sequencing sample was made of peripheral blood. The chain employs TRBV13 and TRBJ2-7, with D possibly being TRBD2 (7 bases). CDR3 sequence: CASRNRGGYEQYF. CDR3 in DNA: TGTGCCAGCAGGAATAGGGGGGGTTACGAGCAGTACTTC.